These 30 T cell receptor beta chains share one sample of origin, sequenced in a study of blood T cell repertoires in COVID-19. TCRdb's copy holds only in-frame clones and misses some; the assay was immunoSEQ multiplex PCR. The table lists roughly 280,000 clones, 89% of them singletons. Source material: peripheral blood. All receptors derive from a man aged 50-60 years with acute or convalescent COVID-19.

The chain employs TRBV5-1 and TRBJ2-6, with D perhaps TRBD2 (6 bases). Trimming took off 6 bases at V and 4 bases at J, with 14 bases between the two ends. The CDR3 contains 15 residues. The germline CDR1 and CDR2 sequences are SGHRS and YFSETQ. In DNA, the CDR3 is TGCGCCAGCACCCTGGAGGGGAGGGGGGCCAACGTCCTGACTTTC. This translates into CASTLEGRGANVLTF.

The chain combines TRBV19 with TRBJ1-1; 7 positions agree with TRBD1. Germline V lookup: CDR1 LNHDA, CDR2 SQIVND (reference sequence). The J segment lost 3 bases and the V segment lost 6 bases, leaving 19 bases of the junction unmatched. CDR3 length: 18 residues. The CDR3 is CASRSGRGRFTRDTEAFF. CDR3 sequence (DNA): TGTGCCAGTAGGTCGGGCAGGGGGAGGTTCACTCGGGACACTGAAGCTTTCTTT. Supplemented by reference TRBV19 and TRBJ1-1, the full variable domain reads DGGITQSPKYLFRKEGQNVTLSCEQNLNHDAMYWYRQDPGQGLRLIYYSQIVNDFQKGDIAEGYSVSREKKESFPLTVTSAQKNPTAFYLCASRSGRGRFTRDTEAFFGQGTRLTVV.

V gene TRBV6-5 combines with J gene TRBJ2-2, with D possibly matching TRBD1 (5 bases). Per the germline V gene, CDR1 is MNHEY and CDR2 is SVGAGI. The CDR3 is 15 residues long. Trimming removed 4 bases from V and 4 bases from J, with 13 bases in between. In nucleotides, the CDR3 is TGTGCCAGCAGTTTTGCAGGGTTGCGCACCGGGGAGCTGTTTTTT. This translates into CASSFAGLRTGELFF.

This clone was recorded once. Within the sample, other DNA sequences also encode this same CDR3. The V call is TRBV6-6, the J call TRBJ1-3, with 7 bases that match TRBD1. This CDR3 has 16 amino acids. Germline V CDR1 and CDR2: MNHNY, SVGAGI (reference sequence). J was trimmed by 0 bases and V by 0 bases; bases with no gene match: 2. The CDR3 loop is CASSYSGQSSGNTIYF. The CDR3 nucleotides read TGTGCCAGCAGTTACTCGGGACAGAGCTCTGGAAACACCATATATTTT.

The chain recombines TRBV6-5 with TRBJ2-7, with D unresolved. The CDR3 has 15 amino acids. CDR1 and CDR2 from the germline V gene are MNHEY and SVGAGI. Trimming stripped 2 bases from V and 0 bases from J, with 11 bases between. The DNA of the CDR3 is TGTGCCAGCAGTTACGGTGGGCCAAGCTCCTACGAGCAGTACTTC. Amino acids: CASSYGGPSSYEQYF.

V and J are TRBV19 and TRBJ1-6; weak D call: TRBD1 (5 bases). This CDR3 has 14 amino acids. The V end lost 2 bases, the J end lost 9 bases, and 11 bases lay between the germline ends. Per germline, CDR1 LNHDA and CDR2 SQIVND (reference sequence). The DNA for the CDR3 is TGTGCCAGTAGTATAAACCAGGGAGGTTCACCCCTCCACTTT. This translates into CASSINQGGSPLHF.

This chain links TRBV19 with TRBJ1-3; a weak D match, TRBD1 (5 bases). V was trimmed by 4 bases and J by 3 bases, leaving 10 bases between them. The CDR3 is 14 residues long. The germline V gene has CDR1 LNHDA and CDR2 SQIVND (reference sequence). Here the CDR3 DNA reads TGTGCCAGTAGTACGGGACTCCATGGAAACACCATATATTTT. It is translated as CASSTGLHGNTIYF.

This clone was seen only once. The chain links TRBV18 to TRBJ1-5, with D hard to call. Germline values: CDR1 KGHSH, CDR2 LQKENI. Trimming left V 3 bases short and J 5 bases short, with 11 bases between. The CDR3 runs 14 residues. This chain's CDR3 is CASSPGGLDQPQHF. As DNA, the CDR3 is TGTGCCAGCTCACCTGGTGGCCTCGATCAGCCCCAGCATTTT.

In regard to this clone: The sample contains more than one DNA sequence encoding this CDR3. The CDR3 nucleotides are TGCAGCGTCCTAGGACTAGCGGCGACCTACGAGCAGTACTTC. It translates to CSVLGLAATYEQYF. V gene TRBV29-1 combines with J gene TRBJ2-7, with 10 positions matching TRBD2. CDR1 and CDR2 (germline): SQVTM, ANQGSEA. The CDR3 has 14 amino acids. J was trimmed by 2 bases and V by 6 bases; bases with no gene match: 7.

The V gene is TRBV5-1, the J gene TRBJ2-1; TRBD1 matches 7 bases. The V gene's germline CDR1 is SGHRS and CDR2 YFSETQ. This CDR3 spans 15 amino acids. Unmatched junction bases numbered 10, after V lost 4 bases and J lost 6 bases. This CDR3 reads CASSNRDRGSNEQFF. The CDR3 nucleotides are TGCGCCAGCAGCAACCGGGACAGAGGGTCCAATGAGCAGTTCTTC.

DNA for the CDR3: TGTGCCAGCAGTTACACCGACACTGTCCAATCACCCCTCCACTTT. Translating it yields CASSYTDTVQSPLHF. The gene calls are TRBV6-5 and TRBJ1-6, with D unresolved. V lost 2 bases to trimming and J lost 10 bases, with 15 bases between them. The germline gives CDR1 MNHEY, CDR2 SVGAGI. The CDR3 spans 15 residues.

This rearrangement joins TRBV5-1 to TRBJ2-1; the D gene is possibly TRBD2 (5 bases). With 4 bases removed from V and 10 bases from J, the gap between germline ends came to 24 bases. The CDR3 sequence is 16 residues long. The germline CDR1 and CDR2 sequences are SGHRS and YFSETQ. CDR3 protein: CASSGRTSRANQEQFF. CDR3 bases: TGCGCCAGCAGCGGGCGTACTAGTCGTGCGAATCAAGAGCAGTTCTTC.

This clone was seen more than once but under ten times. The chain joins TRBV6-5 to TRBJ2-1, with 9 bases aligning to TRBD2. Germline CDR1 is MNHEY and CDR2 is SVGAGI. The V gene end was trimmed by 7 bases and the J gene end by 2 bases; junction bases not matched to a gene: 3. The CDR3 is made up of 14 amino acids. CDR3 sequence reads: CASNLAGTYNEQFF. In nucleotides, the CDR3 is TGTGCCAGCAACCTAGCGGGGACCTACAATGAGCAGTTCTTC.

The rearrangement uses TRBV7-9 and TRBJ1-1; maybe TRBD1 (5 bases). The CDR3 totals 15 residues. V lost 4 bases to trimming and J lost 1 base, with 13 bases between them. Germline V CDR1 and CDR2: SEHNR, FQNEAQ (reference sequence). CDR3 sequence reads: CASSSYLDTNTEAFF. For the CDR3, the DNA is TGTGCCAGCAGCTCCTACCTGGACACGAACACTGAAGCTTTCTTT.

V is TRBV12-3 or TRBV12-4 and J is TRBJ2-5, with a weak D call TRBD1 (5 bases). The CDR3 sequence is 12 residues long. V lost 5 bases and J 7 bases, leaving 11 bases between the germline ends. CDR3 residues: CASSPRELTQYF. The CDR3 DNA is TGTGCCAGCAGTCCCAGGGAATTGACCCAGTACTTC.

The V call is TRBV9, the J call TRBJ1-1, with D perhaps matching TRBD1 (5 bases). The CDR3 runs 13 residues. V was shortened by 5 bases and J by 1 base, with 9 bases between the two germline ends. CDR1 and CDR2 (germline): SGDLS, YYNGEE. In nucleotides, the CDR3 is TGTGCCAGCAGGTTGGGGCCGAACACTGAAGCTTTCTTT. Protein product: CASRLGPNTEAFF.

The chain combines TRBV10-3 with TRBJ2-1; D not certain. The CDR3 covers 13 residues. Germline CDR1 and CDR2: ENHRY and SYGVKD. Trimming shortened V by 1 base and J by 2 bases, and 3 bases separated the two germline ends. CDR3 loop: CAISEYTYNEQFF. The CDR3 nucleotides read TGTGCCATCAGTGAGTACACCTACAATGAGCAGTTCTTC.

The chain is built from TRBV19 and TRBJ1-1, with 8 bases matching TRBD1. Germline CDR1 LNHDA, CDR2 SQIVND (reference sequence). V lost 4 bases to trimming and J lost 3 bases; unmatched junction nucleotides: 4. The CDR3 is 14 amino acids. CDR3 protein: CASSTDREDTEAFF. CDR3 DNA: TGTGCCAGTAGTACGGACAGGGAGGACACTGAAGCTTTCTTT. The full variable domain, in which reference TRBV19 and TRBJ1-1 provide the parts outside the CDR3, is DGGITQSPKYLFRKEGQNVTLSCEQNLNHDAMYWYRQDPGQGLRLIYYSQIVNDFQKGDIAEGYSVSREKKESFPLTVTSAQKNPTAFYLCASSTDREDTEAFFGQGTRLTVV.

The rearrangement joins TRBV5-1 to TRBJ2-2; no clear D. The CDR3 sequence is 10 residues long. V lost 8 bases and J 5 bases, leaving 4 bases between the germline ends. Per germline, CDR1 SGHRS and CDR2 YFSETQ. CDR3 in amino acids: CARETGELFF. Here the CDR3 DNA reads TGCGCCAGGGAGACCGGGGAGCTGTTTTTT.

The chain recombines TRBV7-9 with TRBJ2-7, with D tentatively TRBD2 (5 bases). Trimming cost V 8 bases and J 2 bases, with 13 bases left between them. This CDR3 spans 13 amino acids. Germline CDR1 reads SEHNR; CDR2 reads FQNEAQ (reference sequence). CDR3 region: CASQGRDPYEQYF. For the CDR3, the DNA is TGTGCCAGCCAAGGGAGAGACCCCTACGAGCAGTACTTC.

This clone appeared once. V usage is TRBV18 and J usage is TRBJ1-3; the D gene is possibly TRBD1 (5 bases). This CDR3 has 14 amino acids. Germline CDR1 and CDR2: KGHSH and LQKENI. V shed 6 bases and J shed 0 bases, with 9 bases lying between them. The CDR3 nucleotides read TGTGCCAGCTCGCCGACAGACTCTGGAAACACCATATATTTT. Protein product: CASSPTDSGNTIYF.

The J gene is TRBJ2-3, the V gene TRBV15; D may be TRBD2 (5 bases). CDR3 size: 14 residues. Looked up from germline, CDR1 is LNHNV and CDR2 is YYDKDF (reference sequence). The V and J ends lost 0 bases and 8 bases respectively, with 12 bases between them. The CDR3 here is CATSRDRWAGTQYF. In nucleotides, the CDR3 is TGTGCCACCAGCAGAGATCGGTGGGCGGGTACGCAGTATTTT.

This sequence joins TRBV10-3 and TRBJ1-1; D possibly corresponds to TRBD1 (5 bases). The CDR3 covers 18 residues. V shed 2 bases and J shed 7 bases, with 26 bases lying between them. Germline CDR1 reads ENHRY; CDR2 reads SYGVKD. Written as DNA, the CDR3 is TGTGCCATCAGTGAGGGGCGTCTGGAGGGGAGAAAGGTGGGTGAAGCTTTCTTT. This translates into CAISEGRLEGRKVGEAFF.

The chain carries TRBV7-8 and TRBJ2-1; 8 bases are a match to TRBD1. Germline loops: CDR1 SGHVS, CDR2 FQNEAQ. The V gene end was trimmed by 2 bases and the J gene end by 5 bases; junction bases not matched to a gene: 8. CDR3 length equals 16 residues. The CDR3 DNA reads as TGTGCCAGCAGCTTAACGGACAGGGAATTACACAATGAGCAGTTCTTC. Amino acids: CASSLTDRELHNEQFF. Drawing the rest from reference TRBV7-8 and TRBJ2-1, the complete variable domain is GAGVSQSPRYKVAKRGQDVALRCDPISGHVSLFWYQQALGQGPEFLTYFQNEAQLDKSGLPSDRFFAERPEGSVSTLKIQRTQQEDSAVYLCASSLTDRELHNEQFFGPGTRLTVL.

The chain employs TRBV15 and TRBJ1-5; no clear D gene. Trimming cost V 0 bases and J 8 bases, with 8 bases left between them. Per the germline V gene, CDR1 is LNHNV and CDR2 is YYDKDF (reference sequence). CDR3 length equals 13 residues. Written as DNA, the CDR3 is TGTGCCACCAGCAGAGATCCCGGAGAGCCCCAGCATTTT. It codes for CATSRDPGEPQHF. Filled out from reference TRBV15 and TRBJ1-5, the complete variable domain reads DAMVIQNPRYQVTQFGKPVTLSCSQTLNHNVMYWYQQKSSQAPKLLFHYYDKDFNNEADTPDNFQSRRPNTSFCFLDIRSPGLGDTAMYLCATSRDPGEPQHFGDGTRLSIL.

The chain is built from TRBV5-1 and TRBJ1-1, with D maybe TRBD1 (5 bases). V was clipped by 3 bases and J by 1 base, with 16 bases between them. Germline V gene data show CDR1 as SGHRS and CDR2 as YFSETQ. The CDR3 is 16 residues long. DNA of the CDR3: TGCGCCAGCAGCTGGAGCCGTATCAGGGAGAACACTGAAGCTTTCTTT. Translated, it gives CASSWSRIRENTEAFF.

CDR3 in amino acids: CASSLLAGGLNEQFF. As DNA, the CDR3 is TGTGCCAGCAGTTTATTAGCGGGGGGGCTGAATGAGCAGTTCTTC. This chain connects TRBV27 to TRBJ2-1, with TRBD2 matching 11 bases. V lost 1 base to trimming and J lost 7 bases; unmatched junction nucleotides: 3. Germline CDR1 and CDR2: MNHEY and SMNVEV (reference sequence). The CDR3 length is 15 residues.

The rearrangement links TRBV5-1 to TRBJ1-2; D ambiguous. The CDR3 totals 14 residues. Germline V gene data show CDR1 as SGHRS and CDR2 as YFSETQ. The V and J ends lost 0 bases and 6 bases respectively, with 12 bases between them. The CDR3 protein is CASSLARGIDGYTF. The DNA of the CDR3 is TGCGCCAGCAGCTTGGCACGGGGAATCGATGGCTACACCTTC.

The CDR3 region is CASSVGEGENTEAFF. Here the CDR3 DNA reads TGTGCCAGCAGCGTAGGGGAAGGGGAGAACACTGAAGCTTTCTTT. The chain has TRBV9 and TRBJ1-1, with a tentative D call TRBD1 (5 bases). The CDR3 runs to 15 residues. The V gene lost 0 bases and the J gene lost 1 base, with 10 bases spanning the gap. In germline, CDR1 is SGDLS, CDR2 YYNGEE. The complete variable domain, with remaining parts taken from reference TRBV9 and TRBJ1-1, reads DSGVTQTPKHLITATGQRVTLRCSPRSGDLSVYWYQQSLDQGLQFLIQYYNGEERAKGNILERFSAQQFPDLHSELNLSSLELGDSALYFCASSVGEGENTEAFFGQGTRLTVV.

The DNA of the CDR3 is TGTGCCAGCAGTTACGGGGGGTCCACCGGGGAGCTGTTTTTT. Its translation is CASSYGGSTGELFF. V and J are TRBV5-4 and TRBJ2-2; 7 positions agree with TRBD2. This CDR3 is built from 14 residues. V was pared by 5 bases and J by 4 bases, with 5 bases of the junction left unmatched. CDR1 and CDR2 (germline): SGHNT, YYREEE (reference sequence). The full variable domain, rest sourced from reference TRBV5-4 and TRBJ2-2, is ETGVTQSPTHLIKTRGQQVTLRCSSQSGHNTVSWYQQALGQGPQFIFQYYREEENGRGNFPPRFSGLQFPNYSSELNVNALELDDSALYLCASSYGGSTGELFFGEGSRLTVL.